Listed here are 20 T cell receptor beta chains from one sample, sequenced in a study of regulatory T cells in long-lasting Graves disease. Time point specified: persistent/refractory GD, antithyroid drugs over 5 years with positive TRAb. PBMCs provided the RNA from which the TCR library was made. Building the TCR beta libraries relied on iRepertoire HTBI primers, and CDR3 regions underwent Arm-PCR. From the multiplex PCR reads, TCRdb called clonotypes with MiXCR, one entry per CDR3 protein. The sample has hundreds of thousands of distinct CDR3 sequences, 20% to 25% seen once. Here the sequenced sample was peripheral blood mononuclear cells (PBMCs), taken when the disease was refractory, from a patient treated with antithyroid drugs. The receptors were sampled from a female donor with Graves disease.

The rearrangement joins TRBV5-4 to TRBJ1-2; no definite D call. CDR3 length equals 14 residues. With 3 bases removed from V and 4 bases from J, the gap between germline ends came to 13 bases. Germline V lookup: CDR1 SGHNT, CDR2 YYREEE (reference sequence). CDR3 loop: CASSWGEAFYGYTF. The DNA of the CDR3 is TGTGCCAGCAGCTGGGGTGAGGCCTTCTATGGCTACACCTTC. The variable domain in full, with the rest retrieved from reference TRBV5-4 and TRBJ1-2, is ETGVTQSPTHLIKTRGQQVTLRCSSQSGHNTVSWYQQALGQGPQFIFQYYREEENGRGNFPPRFSGLQFPNYSSELNVNALELDDSALYLCASSWGEAFYGYTFGSGTRLTVV.

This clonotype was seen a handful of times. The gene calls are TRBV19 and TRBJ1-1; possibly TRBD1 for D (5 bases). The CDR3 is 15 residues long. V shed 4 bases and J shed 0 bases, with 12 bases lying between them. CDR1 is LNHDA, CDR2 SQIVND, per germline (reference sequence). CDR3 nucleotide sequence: TGTGCCAGTAGTAGACAGCCCGGAATGAACACTGAAGCTTTCTTT. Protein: CASSRQPGMNTEAFF.

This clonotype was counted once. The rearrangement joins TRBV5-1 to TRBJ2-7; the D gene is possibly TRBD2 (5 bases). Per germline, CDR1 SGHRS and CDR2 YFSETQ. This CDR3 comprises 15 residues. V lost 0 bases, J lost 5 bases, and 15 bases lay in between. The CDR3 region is CASSLAHEGPHEQYF. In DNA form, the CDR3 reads TGCGCCAGCAGCTTGGCCCACGAGGGTCCCCACGAGCAGTACTTC.

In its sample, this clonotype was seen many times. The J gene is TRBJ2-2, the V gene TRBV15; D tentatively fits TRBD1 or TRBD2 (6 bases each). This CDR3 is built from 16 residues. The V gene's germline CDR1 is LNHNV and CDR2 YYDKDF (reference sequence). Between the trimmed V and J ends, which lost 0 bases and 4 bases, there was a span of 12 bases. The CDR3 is CATSREGGGSTGELFF. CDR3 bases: TGTGCCACCAGCAGAGAAGGAGGGGGTAGCACCGGGGAGCTGTTTTTT.

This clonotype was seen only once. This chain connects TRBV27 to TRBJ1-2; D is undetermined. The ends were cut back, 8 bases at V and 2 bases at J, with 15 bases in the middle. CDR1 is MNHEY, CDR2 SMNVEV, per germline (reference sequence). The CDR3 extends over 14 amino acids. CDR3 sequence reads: CASRFVTVNYGYTF. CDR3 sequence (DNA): TGTGCCAGCCGCTTCGTTACAGTCAACTATGGCTACACCTTC.

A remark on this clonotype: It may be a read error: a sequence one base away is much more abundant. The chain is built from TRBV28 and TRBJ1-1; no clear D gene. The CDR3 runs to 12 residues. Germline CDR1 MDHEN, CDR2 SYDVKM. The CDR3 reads CASGVSWTEASF. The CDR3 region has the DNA TGTGCCAGCGGGGTTTCGTGGACTGAAGCTTCCTTT.

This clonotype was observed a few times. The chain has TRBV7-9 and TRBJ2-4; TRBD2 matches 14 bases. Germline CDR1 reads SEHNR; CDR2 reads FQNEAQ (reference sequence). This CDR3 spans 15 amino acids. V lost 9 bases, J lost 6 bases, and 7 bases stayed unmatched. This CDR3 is CASQTSGRAGNIQYF. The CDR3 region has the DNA TGTGCCAGTCAGACTAGCGGGAGGGCCGGAAACATTCAGTACTTC. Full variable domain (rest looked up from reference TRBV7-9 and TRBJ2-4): DTGVSQNPRHKITKRGQNVTFRCDPISEHNRLYWYRQTLGQGPEFLTYFQNEAQLEKSRLLSDRFSAERPKGSFSTLEIQRTEQGDSAMYLCASQTSGRAGNIQYFGAGTRLSVL.

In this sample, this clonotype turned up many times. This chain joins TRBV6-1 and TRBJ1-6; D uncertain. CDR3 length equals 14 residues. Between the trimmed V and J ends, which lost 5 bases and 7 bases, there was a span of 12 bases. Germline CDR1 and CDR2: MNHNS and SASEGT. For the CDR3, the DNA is TGTGCCAGCAGTAACACCTTAGAGAATTCACCCCTCCACTTT. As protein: CASSNTLENSPLHF.

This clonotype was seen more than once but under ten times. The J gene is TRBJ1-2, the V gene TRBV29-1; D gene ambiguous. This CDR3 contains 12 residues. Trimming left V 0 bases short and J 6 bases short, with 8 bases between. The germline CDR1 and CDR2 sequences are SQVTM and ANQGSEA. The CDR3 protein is CSVEDPDNGYTF. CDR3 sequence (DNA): TGCAGCGTTGAAGATCCGGATAATGGCTACACCTTC. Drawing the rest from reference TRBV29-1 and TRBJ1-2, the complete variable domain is SAVISQKPSRDICQRGTSLTIQCQVDSQVTMMFWYRQQPGQSLTLIATANQGSEATYESGFVIDKFPISRPNLTFSTLTVSNMSPEDSSIYLCSVEDPDNGYTFGSGTRLTVV.

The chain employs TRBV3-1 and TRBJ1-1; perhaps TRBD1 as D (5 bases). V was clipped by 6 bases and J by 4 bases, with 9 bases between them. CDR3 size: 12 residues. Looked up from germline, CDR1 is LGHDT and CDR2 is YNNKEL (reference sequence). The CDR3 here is CASRQAGTEAFF. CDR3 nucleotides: TGTGCCAGCAGACAGGCGGGCACTGAAGCTTTCTTT.

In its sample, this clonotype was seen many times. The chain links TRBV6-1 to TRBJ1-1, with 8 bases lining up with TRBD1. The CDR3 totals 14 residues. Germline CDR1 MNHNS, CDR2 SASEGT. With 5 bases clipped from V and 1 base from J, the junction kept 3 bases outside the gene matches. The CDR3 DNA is TGTGCCAGCAGTCGGACAGGGTGGAACACTGAAGCTTTCTTT. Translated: CASSRTGWNTEAFF.

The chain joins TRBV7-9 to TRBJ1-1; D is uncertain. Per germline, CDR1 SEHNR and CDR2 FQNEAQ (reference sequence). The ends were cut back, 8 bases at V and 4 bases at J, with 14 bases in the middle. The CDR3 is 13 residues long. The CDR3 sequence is CASCPVGVTEAFF. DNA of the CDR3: TGTGCCAGCTGTCCCGTTGGTGTCACTGAAGCTTTCTTT.

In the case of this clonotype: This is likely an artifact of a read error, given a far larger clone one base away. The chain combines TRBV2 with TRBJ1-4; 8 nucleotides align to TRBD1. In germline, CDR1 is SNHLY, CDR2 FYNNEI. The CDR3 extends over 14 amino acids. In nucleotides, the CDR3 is TGTGCCAACAGTCAGGGGGCAGGCTGGGAAAAACTGTTTTTT. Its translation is CANSQGAGWEKLFF.

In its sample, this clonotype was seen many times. DNA for the CDR3: TGTGCCAGCAGCCCCCAGGCTAGGTGGAGCTCCTACGAGCAGTACTTC. Protein sequence: CASSPQARWSSYEQYF. This chain links TRBV6-1 with TRBJ2-7; the D is unclear. The CDR3 consists of 16 residues. Trimming removed 6 bases at V and 0 bases at J, with 18 bases between. In germline, CDR1 is MNHNS, CDR2 SASEGT.

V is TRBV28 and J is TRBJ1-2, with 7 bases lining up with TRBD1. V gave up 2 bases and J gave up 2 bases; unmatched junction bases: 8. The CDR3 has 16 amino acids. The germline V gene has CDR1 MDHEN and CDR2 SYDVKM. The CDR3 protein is CASSLLAGQPNYGYTF. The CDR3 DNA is TGTGCCAGCAGTTTACTAGCGGGACAGCCCAACTATGGCTACACCTTC.

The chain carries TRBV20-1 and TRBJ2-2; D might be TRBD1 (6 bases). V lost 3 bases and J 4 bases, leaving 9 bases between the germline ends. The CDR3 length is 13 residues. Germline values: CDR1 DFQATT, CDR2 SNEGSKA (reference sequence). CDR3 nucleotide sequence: TGCAGTGCTAGGACAGGAATCACCGGGGAGCTGTTTTTT. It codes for CSARTGITGELFF.

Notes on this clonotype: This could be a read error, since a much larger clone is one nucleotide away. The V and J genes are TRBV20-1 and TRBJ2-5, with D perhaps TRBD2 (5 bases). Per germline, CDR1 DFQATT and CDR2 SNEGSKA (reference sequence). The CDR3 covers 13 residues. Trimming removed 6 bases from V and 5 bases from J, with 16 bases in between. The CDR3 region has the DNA TGCAGTGCCCAAGCTCGGGGTAGGGAGACCCAGTACTTC. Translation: CSAQARGRETQYF.

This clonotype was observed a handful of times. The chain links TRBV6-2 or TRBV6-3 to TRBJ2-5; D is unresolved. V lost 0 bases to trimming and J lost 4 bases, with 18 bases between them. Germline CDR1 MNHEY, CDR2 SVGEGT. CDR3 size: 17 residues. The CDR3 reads CASSYSRVKGVRETQYF. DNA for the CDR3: TGTGCCAGCAGTTACTCTAGGGTTAAGGGTGTAAGAGAGACCCAGTACTTC.

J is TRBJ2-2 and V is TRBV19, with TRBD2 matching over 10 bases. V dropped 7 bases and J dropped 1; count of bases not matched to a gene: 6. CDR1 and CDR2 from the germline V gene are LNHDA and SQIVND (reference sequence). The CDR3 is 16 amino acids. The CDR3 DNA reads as TGTGCCAGTACGAGCGGGAGGGCTCTGAACACCGGGGAGCTGTTTTTT. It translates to CASTSGRALNTGELFF.

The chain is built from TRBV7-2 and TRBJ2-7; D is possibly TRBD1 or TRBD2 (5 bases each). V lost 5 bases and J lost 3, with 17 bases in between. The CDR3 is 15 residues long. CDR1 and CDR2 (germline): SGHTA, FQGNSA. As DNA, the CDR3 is TGTGCCAGCAGCCAATCCTCCGGGACCTACTACGAGCAGTACTTC. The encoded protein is CASSQSSGTYYEQYF.